These 13 T cell receptor beta chains were all obtained from the same sample, sequenced in a study of blood T cell repertoires in COVID-19. Libraries were prepared by immunoSEQ multiplex PCR; TCRdb keeps only in-frame clonotypes and omits some of them. The profile shows 95,000 to 150,000 clones, 82% of them singletons. What was sequenced was peripheral blood. These receptors were obtained from a woman between 70 and 85 years old with acute or convalescent COVID-19.

The gene calls are TRBV7-9 and TRBJ1-2; 7 positions agree with TRBD1. This CDR3 region has 14 residues. Germline values: CDR1 SEHNR, CDR2 FQNEAQ (reference sequence). Trimming removed 7 bases from V and 4 bases from J; junction bases left unmatched: 9. Written as DNA, the CDR3 is TGTGCCAGCACCCTGGGGTCAGGGGGCTATGGCTACACCTTC. Translation gives CASTLGSGGYGYTF. Complete variable domain (other parts from reference TRBV7-9 and TRBJ1-2): DTGVSQNPRHKITKRGQNVTFRCDPISEHNRLYWYRQTLGQGPEFLTYFQNEAQLEKSRLLSDRFSAERPKGSFSTLEIQRTEQGDSAMYLCASTLGSGGYGYTFGSGTRLTVV.

J is TRBJ2-1 and V is TRBV3-1 (or the pseudogene TRBV3-2), with 7 positions matching TRBD1. With V trimmed by 2 bases and J by 10 bases, 5 bases remained unmatched. Germline V lookup: CDR1 LGHDT, CDR2 YNNKEL (reference sequence). The CDR3 is 13 amino acids. The CDR3 is CASSQTRQGEQFF. The CDR3 nucleotides are TGTGCCAGCAGCCAAACCCGACAGGGCGAGCAGTTCTTC.

The gene calls are TRBV5-1 and TRBJ2-2; D remains unclear. The V and J ends lost 2 bases and 3 bases respectively, with 8 bases between them. This CDR3 is built from 14 residues. Germline V gives CDR1 SGHRS, CDR2 YFSETQ. The CDR3 is CASSLVSDTGELFF. The CDR3 DNA follows: TGCGCCAGCAGCTTAGTTTCGGACACCGGGGAGCTGTTTTTT.

The genes are TRBV5-6 and TRBJ1-2; maybe TRBD1 (6 bases). V lost 0 bases to trimming and J lost 4 bases, with 10 bases between them. This CDR3 contains 14 residues. Germline V lookup: CDR1 SGHDT, CDR2 YYEEEE. The CDR3 spells CASSLEQGIYGYTF. The CDR3 nucleotides are TGTGCCAGCAGCTTGGAACAGGGTATCTATGGCTACACCTTC.

CDR3 region: CASSAGNGATNEKLFF. The CDR3 DNA sequence: TGTGCCAGCAGCGCAGGGAATGGGGCAACTAATGAAAAACTGTTTTTT. This rearrangement joins TRBV7-9 to TRBJ1-4, with D perhaps TRBD1 (5 bases). V was clipped by 5 bases and J by 0 bases, with 13 bases between them. CDR1 SEHNR and CDR2 FQNEAQ come from the germline V gene (reference sequence). The CDR3 runs to 16 residues.

A single count supports this clone. This sequence joins TRBV5-6 and TRBJ1-6; 10 bases agree with TRBD1. Germline CDR1 reads SGHDT; CDR2 reads YYEEEE. The CDR3 has 15 residues. The V gene end was trimmed by 0 bases and the J gene end by 8 bases; junction bases not matched to a gene: 2. The CDR3 spells CASSLGGTGDSPLHF. The CDR3 DNA follows: TGTGCCAGCAGCTTGGGCGGGACAGGGGATTCACCCCTCCACTTT. Together with reference TRBV5-6 and TRBJ1-6, the CDR3 gives the full variable domain: DAGVTQSPTHLIKTRGQQVTLRCSPKSGHDTVSWYQQALGQGPQFIFQYYEEEERQRGNFPDRFSGHQFPNYSSELNVNALLLGDSALYLCASSLGGTGDSPLHFGNGTRLTVT.

The chain couples TRBV19 to TRBJ2-4; unclear D gene. V gave up 3 bases and J gave up 1 base, with 10 bases separating them. CDR1 is LNHDA, CDR2 SQIVND, per germline (reference sequence). The CDR3 is 15 residues long. The CDR3 protein is CASSIPSGAKNIQYF. The CDR3 bases are TGTGCCAGTAGTATCCCTAGTGGGGCCAAAAACATTCAGTACTTC.

The rearrangement joins TRBV2 to TRBJ1-6, with D hard to call. V shed 1 base and J shed 9 bases, with 16 bases lying between them. From germline, CDR1 is SNHLY and CDR2 FYNNEI. The CDR3 has 16 residues. CDR3 nucleotide sequence: TGTGCCAGCAGTGAAGTTGTGACTTTATTTTTTTCACCCCTCCACTTT. It specifies CASSEVVTLFFSPLHF.

The J gene is TRBJ1-3, the V gene TRBV7-2; D uncertain. CDR3 length equals 15 residues. Trimming pared 1 base from V and 0 bases from J, leaving 7 bases between. Germline lookup yields CDR1 SGHTA and CDR2 FQGNSA. The CDR3 loop reads CASSLDGNSGNTIYF. In DNA, the CDR3 is TGTGCCAGCAGCTTAGACGGGAACTCTGGAAACACCATATATTTT.

V and J are TRBV6-2 or TRBV6-3 and TRBJ1-6; TRBD1 is a possible D gene (5 bases). CDR3 size: 14 residues. From germline, CDR1 is MNHEY and CDR2 SVGEGT. V lost 2 bases, J lost 7 bases, and 9 bases lay in between. The CDR3 DNA reads TGTGCCAGCAGTTACGAGACAGCAAATTCACCCCTCCACTTT. Translated: CASSYETANSPLHF.

Regarding this clone: This same CDR3 is encoded by further DNA sequences in the sample. This chain uses TRBV5-6 with TRBJ2-5, with D possibly matching TRBD2 (6 bases). Per germline, CDR1 SGHDT and CDR2 YYEEEE. V was clipped by 0 bases and J by 3 bases, with 9 bases between them. This CDR3 contains 14 residues. CDR3: CASSLVSGEETQYF. As DNA, the CDR3 is TGTGCCAGCAGCTTGGTTAGCGGAGAAGAGACCCAGTACTTC. The full variable domain, its missing parts supplied by reference TRBV5-6 and TRBJ2-5, is DAGVTQSPTHLIKTRGQQVTLRCSPKSGHDTVSWYQQALGQGPQFIFQYYEEEERQRGNFPDRFSGHQFPNYSSELNVNALLLGDSALYLCASSLVSGEETQYFGPGTRLLVL.

The genes are TRBV6-4 and TRBJ2-3, with TRBD2 matching 7 bases. Germline lookup yields CDR1 MRHNA and CDR2 SNTAGT. Trimming at V came to 6 bases and at J to 3 bases, leaving 6 bases not matched to a gene. This CDR3 has 14 amino acids. The CDR3 nucleotides read TGTGCCAGCAGGAGAGGACTAGAAACAGATACGCAGTATTTT. Amino acids: CASRRGLETDTQYF.

The V call is TRBV18, the J call TRBJ1-2, with 8 bases lining up with TRBD1. V shed 3 bases, J shed 3 bases, and the junction held 6 bases outside the gene matches. CDR3 length equals 15 residues. Germline assignment: CDR1 KGHSH and CDR2 LQKENI. In nucleotides, the CDR3 is TGTGCCAGCTCACCGGGCCTGACAGGGGACTATGGCTACACCTTC. It is translated as CASSPGLTGDYGYTF.